This passage covers 19 T cell receptor beta chains from one sample sequenced in a study of early T cells in non-severe SARS-CoV-2 infection. Via MiXCR, TCRdb re-called the 5' RACE reads, giving one row per CDR3 protein. The data contain some 98,000 distinct CDR3 sequences, roughly 11% of them singletons. Sequenced: whole blood. Every receptor here comes from an adult who was a healthcare worker with PCR-confirmed SARS-CoV-2 infection or an uninfected control (not recorded which).

The chain carries TRBV6-6 and TRBJ1-2; D not certain. The CDR3 consists of 15 residues. Trimming took 6 bases from V and 3 from J, leaving 17 bases between them. The germline CDR1 and CDR2 sequences are MNHNY and SVGAGI (reference sequence). CDR3 nucleotides: TGTGCCAGCAGCCCGGGCGGGAGGTGGGACTATGGCTACACCTTC. It yields the protein CASSPGGRWDYGYTF.

The gene calls are TRBV15 and TRBJ2-7; 14 nucleotides line up with TRBD2. The germline V gene has CDR1 LNHNV and CDR2 YYDKDF (reference sequence). With V trimmed by 5 bases and J by 12 bases, 12 bases remained unmatched. The CDR3 contains 15 residues. The CDR3 loop is CATSRQGTSGRGRYF. The CDR3 region has the DNA TGTGCCACCAGCCGCCAAGGGACTAGCGGGAGAGGGCGGTACTTC.

This clonotype was seen ten or more times. V and J are TRBV7-9 and TRBJ1-1; D gene ambiguous. The CDR3 contains 15 residues. The germline V and J ends were trimmed by 2 bases and 1 base, with 11 bases remaining between them. Germline lookup yields CDR1 SEHNR and CDR2 FQNEAQ (reference sequence). The CDR3 DNA reads TGTGCCAGCAGCTTAATAGGGAATAGGAACACTGAAGCTTTCTTT. This encodes CASSLIGNRNTEAFF.

Ten or more counts support this clonotype. V gene TRBV27 combines with J gene TRBJ2-7; D remains unclear. Germline CDR1 reads MNHEY; CDR2 reads SMNVEV (reference sequence). With 5 bases removed from V and 3 bases from J, the gap between germline ends came to 14 bases. The CDR3 has 14 residues. CDR3 nucleotides: TGTGCCAGCAGTCCTCGACGGTCTTACTACGAGCAGTACTTC. It specifies CASSPRRSYYEQYF.

This clonotype was counted many times. The rearrangement uses TRBV7-6 and TRBJ1-1; maybe TRBD1 (5 bases). Germline-derived CDR1 and CDR2 are SGHVS and FNYEAQ. V was clipped by 4 bases and J by 3 bases, with 21 bases between them. The CDR3 has 17 residues. The CDR3 coding sequence is TGTGCCAGCAGCTCTACCCTCCGGGACGCTCCGGACACTGAAGCTTTCTTT. Protein: CASSSTLRDAPDTEAFF.

This chain uses TRBV15 with TRBJ2-5; D not resolved. CDR1 is LNHNV and CDR2 is YYDKDF in the germline V gene (reference sequence). CDR3 size: 13 residues. The ends were cut back, 1 base at V and 4 bases at J, with 7 bases in the middle. CDR3 sequence: CATSRVTLETQYF. CDR3 DNA: TGTGCCACCAGCAGAGTGACGCTAGAGACCCAGTACTTC. Together with reference TRBV15 and TRBJ2-5, the CDR3 gives the full variable domain: DAMVIQNPRYQVTQFGKPVTLSCSQTLNHNVMYWYQQKSSQAPKLLFHYYDKDFNNEADTPDNFQSRRPNTSFCFLDIRSPGLGDTAMYLCATSRVTLETQYFGPGTRLLVL.

The table lists this clonotype with a few counts. This chain uses TRBV4-1 with TRBJ1-2, with unresolved D. V lost 0 bases and J lost 5, with 13 bases in between. The germline gives CDR1 MGHRA, CDR2 YSYEKL. The CDR3 totals 15 residues. The DNA for the CDR3 is TGCGCCAGCAGCCAAGATCCGGTCGGGCTGTATGGCTACACCTTC. This translates into CASSQDPVGLYGYTF.

Ten or more counts support this clonotype. The V call is TRBV11-2, the J call TRBJ1-2, with 7 bases identical to TRBD1. The CDR3 is 15 amino acids. CDR1 is SGHAT and CDR2 is FQNNGV in the germline V gene. V dropped 4 bases and J dropped 3; count of bases not matched to a gene: 8. The DNA for the CDR3 is TGTGCCAGCAGCTCCAGGGGGGGGCTGGACTATGGCTACACCTTC. It translates to CASSSRGGLDYGYTF.

The chain employs TRBV10-3 and TRBJ2-3; TRBD1 matches 7 bases. The CDR3 runs 15 residues. With V trimmed by 4 bases and J by 3 bases, 7 bases remained unmatched. CDR1 and CDR2 (germline): ENHRY, SYGVKD. The CDR3 is CAISGRQGSTDTQYF. In nucleotides, the CDR3 is TGTGCCATCAGTGGGCGACAGGGATCGACAGATACGCAGTATTTT.

The chain has TRBV7-9 and TRBJ1-5; 8 nucleotides agree with TRBD1. Unmatched junction bases numbered 3, after V lost 4 bases and J lost 4 bases. In germline, CDR1 is SEHNR, CDR2 FQNEAQ (reference sequence). The CDR3 length is 14 residues. CDR3 coding DNA: TGTGCCAGCAGCTCTACAGGGGGAAATCAGCCCCAGCATTTT. Translation gives CASSSTGGNQPQHF.

This clonotype was recorded a few times. CDR3 coding DNA: TGTGCCAGCAGCTCTCTAAGGCCCACTAGCGGGAGCACCTACGAGCAGTACTTC. It yields the protein CASSSLRPTSGSTYEQYF. This rearrangement joins TRBV11-2 to TRBJ2-7, with 11 nucleotides matching TRBD2. The CDR3 has 18 residues. The germline gives CDR1 SGHAT, CDR2 FQNNGV. Trimming at V came to 4 bases and at J to 2 bases, leaving 13 bases not matched to a gene.

In its sample, this clonotype was seen a few times. This rearrangement joins TRBV20-1 to TRBJ2-7; 8 nucleotides agree with TRBD2. Germline V gene lookup returns CDR1 DFQATT and CDR2 SNEGSKA (reference sequence). There are 14 residues in the CDR3. The V gene end was trimmed by 5 bases and the J gene end by 0 bases; junction bases not matched to a gene: 6. The CDR3 loop is CSAYSGASSYEQYF. Here the CDR3 DNA reads TGCAGTGCTTATAGCGGGGCAAGCTCCTACGAGCAGTACTTC.

There are a few counts of this clonotype. The chain carries TRBV15 and TRBJ2-3, with TRBD2 matching over 8 bases. Germline lookup yields CDR1 LNHNV and CDR2 YYDKDF (reference sequence). After removal of 7 bases from V and 7 bases from J, the junction contained 13 bases not matched to a gene. This CDR3 has 15 residues. The CDR3 protein is CATTSGLAVSNTQYF. DNA for the CDR3: TGTGCCACCACCAGCGGACTAGCAGTATCAAATACGCAGTATTTT.

This clonotype appeared a few times. This rearrangement joins TRBV29-1 to TRBJ2-7, with 9 bases identical to TRBD2. The CDR3 is 12 amino acids. Germline values: CDR1 SQVTM, CDR2 ANQGSEA. Trimming removed 2 bases from V and 4 bases from J; junction bases left unmatched: 0. The CDR3 coding sequence is TGCAGCGTTGAACTAGCGGGGTACGAGCAGTACTTC. This translates into CSVELAGYEQYF.

This clonotype was recorded at least ten times. The chain is built from TRBV7-8 and TRBJ1-6; 7 bases are a match to TRBD1. The CDR3 is 14 residues long. Trimming took 5 bases from V and 7 from J; bases not matched to a gene: 5. The V gene's germline CDR1 is SGHVS and CDR2 FQNEAQ. Here the CDR3 DNA reads TGTGCCAGCAGCCGCGGGACAGCCAATTCACCCCTCCACTTT. Translated: CASSRGTANSPLHF.

A few counts support this clonotype. The chain combines TRBV19 with TRBJ2-1, with a weak D call TRBD1 (6 bases). Germline CDR1 LNHDA, CDR2 SQIVND (reference sequence). The CDR3 has 18 amino acids. Between the trimmed V and J ends, which lost 1 base and 2 bases, there was a span of 18 bases. The DNA of the CDR3 is TGTGCCAGTAGTATAGGTAGGGTGGACAGACTACCCTACAATGAGCAGTTCTTC. This codes for CASSIGRVDRLPYNEQFF.

The rearrangement uses TRBV28 and TRBJ1-2; 7 bases line up with TRBD1. The CDR3 has 13 amino acids. CDR1 is MDHEN and CDR2 is SYDVKM in the germline V gene. V was pared by 3 bases and J by 6 bases, with 4 bases of the junction left unmatched. Here the CDR3 reads CASSFRGDDGYTF. CDR3 DNA: TGTGCCAGCAGTTTCAGGGGGGACGATGGCTACACCTTC.

In its sample, this clonotype was seen many times. V usage is TRBV12-3 or TRBV12-4 and J usage is TRBJ1-1, with TRBD1 identical over 7 bases. The CDR3 is 14 residues long. Unmatched junction bases numbered 7, after V lost 6 bases and J lost 3 bases. This chain's CDR3 is CASSPDDRDTEAFF. As DNA, the CDR3 is TGTGCCAGCAGCCCAGACGACAGGGACACTGAAGCTTTCTTT.

This rearrangement joins TRBV6-1 to TRBJ2-3; 16 bases align to TRBD2. J was trimmed by 5 bases and V by 6 bases; bases with no gene match: 5. This CDR3 comprises 16 residues. The germline V gene has CDR1 MNHNS and CDR2 SASEGT. CDR3 sequence (DNA): TGTGCCAGCAGAGGGACTAGCGGGGGGGCGATAGATACGCAGTATTTT. Protein sequence: CASRGTSGGAIDTQYF.